These 5 T cell receptor beta chains came from one sample sequenced in a study of CD8 T cells in ankylosing spondylitis. TCRdb re-called the 5' RACE reads with MiXCR, one entry per CDR3 protein. The table includes 50,000 to 70,000 distinct CDR3 sequences, 6.2% detected once. Sequencing used synovial fluid, either unsorted or a sorted T cell fraction (not recorded which). Every receptor here comes from a male donor with ankylosing spondylitis.

This clonotype has a count of ten or more. J is TRBJ2-1 and V is TRBV7-2; no reliable D call. The CDR3 runs 13 residues. The germline V gene has CDR1 SGHTA and CDR2 FQGNSA. The V and J ends lost 0 bases and 12 bases respectively, with 12 bases between them. This CDR3 is CASSLAVRAGQFF. CDR3 in DNA: TGTGCCAGCAGCTTAGCCGTAAGGGCTGGGCAGTTCTTC.

The sample holds many counts of this clonotype. The rearrangement links TRBV4-1 to TRBJ2-2; TRBD2 matches 10 bases. The CDR3 sequence is 18 residues long. Germline values: CDR1 MGHRA, CDR2 YSYEKL. V shed 4 bases and J 5 bases; nucleotides not matched to a gene: 13. The CDR3 region has the DNA TGCGCCAGCAGCCTCGAGCCCAAGCTAGCGGGAGAAACCGGGGAGCTGTTTTTT. It is translated as CASSLEPKLAGETGELFF.

Only a few counts were recorded for this clonotype. The chain recombines TRBV7-8 with TRBJ2-3; D unresolved. This CDR3 has 14 residues. Trimming cost V 6 bases and J 2 bases, with 12 bases left between them. CDR1 and CDR2 from the germline V gene are SGHVS and FQNEAQ. The CDR3 sequence: CASSRAHNTDTQYF. The CDR3 DNA sequence: TGTGCCAGCAGTCGAGCCCATAACACAGATACGCAGTATTTT. The full variable domain, with the rest looked up from reference TRBV7-8 and TRBJ2-3, is GAGVSQSPRYKVAKRGQDVALRCDPISGHVSLFWYQQALGQGPEFLTYFQNEAQLDKSGLPSDRFFAERPEGSVSTLKIQRTQQEDSAVYLCASSRAHNTDTQYFGPGTRLTVL.

This clonotype has only a few counts. This sequence joins TRBV7-8 and TRBJ2-2; TRBD2 matches at 8 bases. CDR1 and CDR2 (germline): SGHVS, FQNEAQ. The V segment lost 6 bases and the J segment 8 bases; nucleotides outside the gene matches: 8. This CDR3 contains 14 residues. The CDR3 region is CASSFTGGRGELFF. Here the CDR3 DNA reads TGTGCCAGCAGTTTTACTGGCGGGAGGGGGGAGCTGTTTTTT.

This clonotype was observed a single time. V gene TRBV28 combines with J gene TRBJ2-3; D call uncertain. Deletions cut 5 bases from V and 4 bases from J, with 19 bases between. The germline gives CDR1 MDHEN, CDR2 SYDVKM. The CDR3 contains 16 residues. DNA of the CDR3: TGTGCCAGCAGTACATCCGGGCCTCGGTACGCAGATACGCAGTATTTT. Its translation: CASSTSGPRYADTQYF. The full variable domain, completed using reference TRBV28 and TRBJ2-3, is DVKVTQSSRYLVKRTGEKVFLECVQDMDHENMFWYRQDPGLGLRLIYFSYDVKMKEKGDIPEGYSVSREKKERFSLILESASTNQTSMYLCASSTSGPRYADTQYFGPGTRLTVL.